A selection of T cell receptor beta chains follows, all from one sample in a study of T-cell reconstitution after alpha-beta-depleted transplantation in children. In TCRdb, the PCR reads were re-called with MiXCR into one record per CDR3 protein. The sample has 200,000 to 250,000 distinct CDR3 sequences, roughly 9.1% seen once. The sequencing here drew on PBMCs, mostly from graft donor cells, taken 360 days after TCRalphabeta/CD19-depleted stem cell transplant. All receptors come from a male patient between 2 and 10 years old who had a stem cell transplant for acute myeloid leukemia, so the T cells may come from the graft donor. Each CDR3 is given with its conserved first and last residue. D genes are given only for firm matches. Expanded clones get a size class; other rows say once, few or many, or leave the size out.

clone size: many
D gene: NA
V gene: TRBV9
J gene: TRBJ1-2
CDR3 DNA: NA
CDR3 protein: CASSSSGVGYTF

clone size: NA
D gene: NA
V gene: TRBV29-1
J gene: TRBJ2-1
CDR3 DNA: TGCAGCGTTGAAGTTCTAGGAGGCAGTAACTATGAGCAGTTCTTC
CDR3 protein: CSVEVLGGSNYEQFF

clone size: NA
D gene: NA
V gene: TRBV20-1
J gene: TRBJ2-5
CDR3 DNA: TGCAGTGCCAGGGTGTTTGGGTCGGGAGAGGTGGAGGAGACCCAGTACTTC
CDR3 protein: CSARVFGSGEVEETQYF

clone size: few
D gene: TRBD2
V gene: TRBV20-1
J gene: TRBJ2-7
CDR3 DNA: TGCAGTGCTAGAGATTTTCGGCTAGCGGGAGTAGGCTACGAGCAGTACTTC
CDR3 protein: CSARDFRLAGVGYEQYF

clone size: NA
D gene: NA
V gene: TRBV10-3
J gene: TRBJ2-1
CDR3 DNA: TGTGCCGTCGCGCCGACACTTATAGACAATGAGCAGTTCTTC
CDR3 protein: CAVAPTLIDNEQFF

clone size: few
D gene: NA
V gene: TRBV4-1
J gene: TRBJ2-5
CDR3 DNA: TGCGCCAGCAGCCTCCAGGACGGGGTCCGAGAGACCCAGTACTTC
CDR3 protein: CASSLQDGVRETQYF

clone size: NA
D gene: TRBD2
V gene: TRBV7-3
J gene: TRBJ2-3
CDR3 DNA: TGTGCCAGCAGCAAACTAGCGGGGTCGGATACGCAGTATTTT
CDR3 protein: CASSKLAGSDTQYF

clone size: few
D gene: TRBD2
V gene: TRBV7-2
J gene: TRBJ2-1
CDR3 DNA: TGTGCCAGCAGCACAGGCCTAGCGGGGGCCAATGAGCAGTTCTTC
CDR3 protein: CASSTGLAGANEQFF

clone size: many
D gene: NA
V gene: TRBV2
J gene: TRBJ2-3
CDR3 DNA: TGTGCCAGCGGGGCGGCTAGTAGCACAGATACGCAGTATTTT
CDR3 protein: CASGAASSTDTQYF

clone size: few
D gene: NA
V gene: TRBV29-1
J gene: TRBJ2-1
CDR3 DNA: NA
CDR3 protein: CSVAPGSGVGFF

clone size: many
D gene: NA
V gene: TRBV6-5
J gene: TRBJ1-1
CDR3 DNA: TGTGCCAGCAGTTACTCGACCTCGGGGAGCACTGAAGCTTTCTTT
CDR3 protein: CASSYSTSGSTEAFF

clone size: few
D gene: NA
V gene: TRBV20-1
J gene: TRBJ2-1
CDR3 DNA: TGCAGTGCTAGGGTTGACGGTTCTCAACTCTCCTACAATGAGCAGTTCTTC
CDR3 protein: CSARVDGSQLSYNEQFF

clone size: many
D gene: TRBD1
V gene: TRBV12-3/TRBV12-4
J gene: TRBJ2-7
CDR3 DNA: TGTGCCAGCAGGACCGACAGGGTCCTCCACGAGCAGTACTTC
CDR3 protein: CASRTDRVLHEQYF

clone size: many
D gene: TRBD1
V gene: TRBV5-1
J gene: TRBJ1-1
CDR3 DNA: TGCGCCAGCAGCTTACAGGGGGTACACACTGAAGCTTTCTTT
CDR3 protein: CASSLQGVHTEAFF

clone size: many
D gene: NA
V gene: TRBV15
J gene: TRBJ1-3
CDR3 DNA: TGTGCCACCAGCAGAGGTGGACGGAACACCATATATTTT
CDR3 protein: CATSRGGRNTIYF

clone size: few
D gene: NA
V gene: TRBV20-1
J gene: TRBJ1-3
CDR3 DNA: TGCAGTGCTAGAGATGCTCGCTCTGGAAACACCATATATTTT
CDR3 protein: CSARDARSGNTIYF

clone size: many
D gene: NA
V gene: TRBV5-1
J gene: TRBJ2-1
CDR3 DNA: TGCGCCAGCAGCTTGGGACAGTCTAATGAGCAGTTCTTC
CDR3 protein: CASSLGQSNEQFF

clone size: NA
D gene: NA
V gene: TRBV18
J gene: TRBJ2-4
CDR3 DNA: TGTGCCAGCTCACCTTGGAAAAACATTCAGTACTTC
CDR3 protein: CASSPWKNIQYF

clone size: few
D gene: NA
V gene: TRBV7-9
J gene: TRBJ1-2
CDR3 DNA: TGTGCCAGCAGCTTAGTACAGCTCAACTATGGCTACACCTTC
CDR3 protein: CASSLVQLNYGYTF

clone size: many
D gene: NA
V gene: TRBV12-3/TRBV12-4
J gene: TRBJ2-3
CDR3 DNA: TGTGCCAGCAGTTTTCAGAGAGACACAGATACGCAGTATTTT
CDR3 protein: CASSFQRDTDTQYF

clone size: many
D gene: TRBD1
V gene: TRBV6-6
J gene: TRBJ2-7
CDR3 DNA: TGTGCCAGCACCCCGGGACAGACTTACGAGCAGTACTTC
CDR3 protein: CASTPGQTYEQYF

clone size: NA
D gene: TRBD2
V gene: TRBV7-6
J gene: TRBJ2-1
CDR3 DNA: TGTGCCAGCAGCCCCCCCGGACTAGCGGGGGGCCATGAGCAGTTCTTC
CDR3 protein: CASSPPGLAGGHEQFF

clone size: NA
D gene: NA
V gene: TRBV28
J gene: TRBJ2-7
CDR3 DNA: TGTGCCAGCAGTTCCCCAGCGGGCCACTCTAGCGAGGGGGCCTACGAGCAGTACTTC
CDR3 protein: CASSSPAGHSSEGAYEQYF

clone size: NA
D gene: NA
V gene: TRBV20-1
J gene: TRBJ1-4
CDR3 DNA: TGCAGTGCTAGTGTGGGCGGGGCAACTAATGAAAAACTGTTTTTT
CDR3 protein: CSASVGGATNEKLFF

clone size: few
D gene: NA
V gene: TRBV12-3/TRBV12-4
J gene: TRBJ1-2
CDR3 DNA: TGTGCCAGCAGTTTTAGAGCCCGCCTGGTGGCAGCCCAAACCTATGGCTACACCTTC
CDR3 protein: CASSFRARLVAAQTYGYTF

clone size: many
D gene: NA
V gene: TRBV9
J gene: TRBJ2-1
CDR3 DNA: TGTGCCAGCAGCGTATCCTTTGGTGAGAACAATGAGCAGTTCTTC
CDR3 protein: CASSVSFGENNEQFF

clone size: many
D gene: NA
V gene: TRBV12-3/TRBV12-4
J gene: TRBJ2-1
CDR3 DNA: TGTGCCAGCAAACAGGGTCGGCAGTTCTTC
CDR3 protein: CASKQGRQFF

clone size: NA
D gene: TRBD2
V gene: TRBV7-3
J gene: TRBJ2-3
CDR3 DNA: TGTGCCAGCAGCGGTAGCGGGAGGGTGGCAGATACGCAGTATTTT
CDR3 protein: CASSGSGRVADTQYF

clone size: NA
D gene: NA
V gene: TRBV12-3/TRBV12-4
J gene: TRBJ2-7
CDR3 DNA: TGTGCCAGCAGTTCCCAGGGCCTAGTTCTCTACGAGCAGTACTTC
CDR3 protein: CASSSQGLVLYEQYF

clone size: NA
D gene: TRBD1
V gene: TRBV5-1
J gene: TRBJ2-1
CDR3 DNA: TGCGCCAGCAGCCCGGACAGGGTCCATTACAATGAGCTGTTCTTC
CDR3 protein: CASSPDRVHYNELFF

clone size: many
D gene: NA
V gene: TRBV21-1
J gene: TRBJ1-1
CDR3 DNA: TGTGCCAGCCCCGCAGCACAGCCCATGAACACTGAAGCTTTCTTT
CDR3 protein: CASPAAQPMNTEAFF

clone size: NA
D gene: NA
V gene: TRBV4-1
J gene: TRBJ2-7
CDR3 DNA: TGCGCCAGCAGCCAGCCACCCGGAGGGGGCTCCTACGAGCAGTACTTC
CDR3 protein: CASSQPPGGGSYEQYF

clone size: NA
D gene: TRBD1
V gene: TRBV20-1
J gene: TRBJ1-5
CDR3 DNA: TGCAGTGCTAGCCGACAGGGGAATCAGCCCCAGCATTTT
CDR3 protein: CSASRQGNQPQHF

clone size: many
D gene: TRBD1
V gene: TRBV20-1
J gene: TRBJ1-5
CDR3 DNA: TGCAGTGCTAGGACAGGGAACTCTTTGAGTCAGCCCCAGCATTTT
CDR3 protein: CSARTGNSLSQPQHF

clone size: few
D gene: NA
V gene: TRBV5-5
J gene: TRBJ2-2
CDR3 DNA: TGTGCCAGCAGTCCTCAGGGAGGAGGGACCGGGGAGCTGTTTTTT
CDR3 protein: CASSPQGGGTGELFF

clone size: many
D gene: TRBD1
V gene: TRBV20-1
J gene: TRBJ2-5
CDR3 DNA: TGCAGTGCTAGGACAGGGGGCCGGGAGACCCAGTACTTC
CDR3 protein: CSARTGGRETQYF

clone size: many
D gene: TRBD2
V gene: TRBV9
J gene: TRBJ2-1
CDR3 DNA: TGTGCCAGCAGCGTAGGACTAGCGGAGTACAATGAGCAGTTCTTC
CDR3 protein: CASSVGLAEYNEQFF

clone size: many
D gene: NA
V gene: TRBV25-1
J gene: TRBJ2-1
CDR3 DNA: TGTGCCAGCAGTGAATATTGGGGGGACAGCGATTATGAGCAGTTCTTC
CDR3 protein: CASSEYWGDSDYEQFF

clone size: many
D gene: TRBD1
V gene: TRBV12-3/TRBV12-4
J gene: TRBJ1-2
CDR3 DNA: TGTGCCAGCAGTTTTCGAGGACAGGGAGCCTATGGCTACACCTTC
CDR3 protein: CASSFRGQGAYGYTF

clone size: NA
D gene: TRBD1
V gene: TRBV7-3
J gene: TRBJ1-2
CDR3 DNA: TGTGCCAGCAGCTTAACGGGGACAGAGCACTATGGCTACACCTTC
CDR3 protein: CASSLTGTEHYGYTF